Shown below are 6 T cell receptor beta chains from a single sample sequenced in a study of blood T cell repertoires in COVID-19 (TCRdb year 2020). To prepare the library, the immunoSEQ multiplex PCR assay was applied. This is the immuneACCESS table as TCRdb keeps it, with only in-frame sequences that have V and J called. A part of the clones is gone; compared with another copy, unresolved V genes explain less than half, and the rest is unexplained. Present in this sample are about 190,000 clones, around nine tenths of which were seen just once. The biggest ten clones account for around 3% of the sample. Sequencing was carried out using peripheral blood. The receptors originated from a man aged 35 to 55 with active or convalescent COVID-19.

The V call is TRBV29-1, the J call TRBJ2-1; D may be TRBD2 (6 bases). Germline assignment: CDR1 SQVTM and CDR2 ANQGSEA. V lost 5 bases to trimming and J lost 0 bases, with 14 bases between them. The CDR3 sequence is 15 residues long. The CDR3 DNA reads TGCAGCGTTCGGACTATCTCGAGCTCCTACAATGAGCAGTTCTTC. Protein: CSVRTISSSYNEQFF.

This chain connects TRBV5-5 to TRBJ2-7; D is unclear. V lost 2 bases, J lost 2 bases, and 14 bases lay in between. CDR3 length: 15 residues. The germline gives CDR1 SGHKS, CDR2 YYEKEE (reference sequence). This CDR3 is CASSLVQAATYEQYF. For the CDR3, the DNA is TGTGCCAGCAGCTTAGTCCAGGCCGCAACCTACGAGCAGTACTTC.

The chain employs TRBV15 and TRBJ2-7; 10 bases agree with TRBD1. The CDR3 has 18 residues. The germline CDR1 and CDR2 sequences are LNHNV and YYDKDF (reference sequence). Losses at the gene ends were 0 bases for V and 3 bases for J; bases not matched to a gene: 11. CDR3 region: CATSRDLSAGTGVYEQYF. The CDR3 bases are TGTGCCACCAGCAGAGATTTATCCGCAGGGACAGGGGTCTACGAGCAGTACTTC.

Only a few counts were recorded for this clone. The rearrangement links TRBV25-1 to TRBJ2-4; 9 nucleotides align to TRBD1. Trimming took 7 bases from V and 4 from J; bases not matched to a gene: 5. The CDR3 loop spans 14 amino acids. The germline V gene encodes CDR1 MGHDK and CDR2 SYGVNS. CDR3 protein: CASNSGTGKNIQYF. The CDR3 DNA sequence: TGTGCCAGCAATTCCGGGACAGGGAAAAACATTCAGTACTTC. Together with reference TRBV25-1 and TRBJ2-4, the CDR3 gives the full variable domain: EADIYQTPRYLVIGTGKKITLECSQTMGHDKMYWYQQDPGMELHLIHYSYGVNSTEKGDLSSESTVSRIRTEHFPLTLESARPSHTSQYLCASNSGTGKNIQYFGAGTRLSVL.

The J gene is TRBJ1-2, the V gene TRBV19; 7 bases map to TRBD1. With 9 bases clipped from V and 2 bases from J, the junction kept 3 bases outside the gene matches. Germline V CDR1 and CDR2: LNHDA, SQIVND (reference sequence). The CDR3 covers 12 residues. The CDR3 bases are TGTGCCAGCAGACAGGGAAACTATGGCTACACCTTC. Its translation: CASRQGNYGYTF. The full variable domain, rest sourced from reference TRBV19 and TRBJ1-2, is DGGITQSPKYLFRKEGQNVTLSCEQNLNHDAMYWYRQDPGQGLRLIYYSQIVNDFQKGDIAEGYSVSREKKESFPLTVTSAQKNPTAFYLCASRQGNYGYTFGSGTRLTVV.

The V gene is TRBV10-3, the J gene TRBJ1-1, with D hard to call. Germline CDR1 and CDR2: ENHRY and SYGVKD. There are 12 residues in the CDR3. Between the trimmed V and J ends, which lost 0 bases and 6 bases, there was a span of 5 bases. Here the CDR3 reads CAISESEAEAFF. In nucleotides, the CDR3 is TGTGCCATCAGTGAGTCAGAGGCTGAAGCTTTCTTT.